A single sample gave rise to the 25 T cell receptor beta chains below, sequenced in a study of cytomegalovirus exposure and HLA in healthy donors. Method: immunoSEQ multiplex PCR; TCRdb's copy keeps in-frame clones and lacks some. The sample yields fewer than 250,000 clones, about 84% seen once. Sequencing input: PBMCs. Every receptor here comes from a young woman in good health and CMV-seronegative.

The chain is built from TRBV6-6 and TRBJ2-2, with no clear D. Trimming took off 1 base at V and 1 base at J, with 7 bases between the two ends. Germline lookup yields CDR1 MNHNY and CDR2 SVGAGI (reference sequence). The CDR3 extends over 15 amino acids. This CDR3 is CASSYFVGNTGELFF. CDR3 nucleotide sequence: TGTGCCAGCAGTTACTTCGTCGGGAACACCGGGGAGCTGTTTTTT.

CDR3 in amino acids: CSVGGDPDSEAFF. The CDR3 DNA reads TGCAGCGTTGGAGGGGACCCGGACAGTGAAGCTTTCTTT. The chain joins TRBV29-1 to TRBJ1-1, with a weak D call TRBD1 (6 bases). Trimming shortened V by 4 bases and J by 7 bases, and 16 bases separated the two germline ends. This CDR3 contains 13 residues. CDR1 is SQVTM and CDR2 is ANQGSEA in the germline V gene.

This clone came up once. This chain links TRBV6-5 with TRBJ2-1; TRBD1 might be the D (6 bases). From germline, CDR1 is MNHEY and CDR2 SVGAGI. With 7 bases removed from V and 11 bases from J, the gap between germline ends came to 12 bases. CDR3 length: 11 residues. The CDR3 here is CASMSGTKQFF. The CDR3 region has the DNA TGTGCCAGCATGTCCGGGACAAAGCAGTTCTTC.

The V gene is TRBV2, the J gene TRBJ2-1, with 7 positions matching TRBD2. CDR1 and CDR2 from the germline V gene are SNHLY and FYNNEI. The ends lost 1 base at V and 8 bases at J; junction bases unmatched: 8. This CDR3 is 15 amino acids long. In nucleotides, the CDR3 is TGTGCCAGCAGTGAAGGTGGGAGGGCCAATCATGAGCAGTTCTTC. Translation gives CASSEGGRANHEQFF.

The chain employs TRBV30 and TRBJ1-6; D call uncertain. V lost 4 bases to trimming and J lost 0 bases, with 7 bases between them. Germline CDR1 and CDR2: GTSNPN and SVGIG (reference sequence). The CDR3 extends over 14 amino acids. This CDR3 is CAWTQSSYNSPLHF. CDR3 DNA: TGTGCCTGGACACAGAGCTCCTATAATTCACCCCTCCACTTT.

This clone was picked up one time. The J gene is TRBJ2-3, the V gene TRBV4-1; D possibly corresponds to TRBD2 (5 bases). The CDR3 is 14 residues long. Germline lookup yields CDR1 MGHRA and CDR2 YSYEKL. V dropped 4 bases and J dropped 2 bases, with 10 bases sitting between them. For the CDR3, the DNA is TGCGCCAGCAGCCCCCCCGGGGACACAGATACGCAGTATTTT. It translates to CASSPPGDTDTQYF.

The J gene is TRBJ2-2, the V gene TRBV2; 7 bases map to TRBD2. CDR1 SNHLY and CDR2 FYNNEI come from the germline V gene. The CDR3 spans 15 residues. Trimming took 5 bases from V and 2 from J; bases not matched to a gene: 5. The CDR3 sequence is CASSRGLQNTGELFF. CDR3 nucleotide sequence: TGTGCCAGCAGTAGGGGACTACAAAACACCGGGGAGCTGTTTTTT.

This chain uses TRBV30 with TRBJ2-7, with D possibly being TRBD1 (5 bases). The CDR3 consists of 13 residues. With 0 bases removed from V and 3 bases from J, the gap between germline ends came to 9 bases. The germline V gene encodes CDR1 GTSNPN and CDR2 SVGIG (reference sequence). CDR3 amino acids: CAWSVGDIYEQYF. In nucleotides, the CDR3 is TGTGCCTGGAGTGTAGGGGATATCTACGAGCAGTACTTC.

The chain has TRBV7-9 and TRBJ2-7; unclear D gene. The V end lost 2 bases, the J end lost 4 bases, and 6 bases lay between the germline ends. This CDR3 has 12 residues. CDR1 SEHNR and CDR2 FQNEAQ come from the germline V gene (reference sequence). The CDR3 DNA is TGTGCCAGCAGCTTAACAGCTTACGAGCAGTACTTC. Its translation: CASSLTAYEQYF.

This chain uses TRBV4-1 with TRBJ2-1, with 10 bases lining up with TRBD2. J was trimmed by 7 bases and V by 4 bases; bases with no gene match: 10. Germline V gives CDR1 MGHRA, CDR2 YSYEKL. The CDR3 has 16 amino acids. CDR3 sequence (DNA): TGCGCCAGCAGCCCCAAGCGGGGGGGCCTCATGAATGAGCAGTTCTTC. Its protein is CASSPKRGGLMNEQFF.

J is TRBJ2-2 and V is TRBV5-1; 10 bases agree with TRBD1. The CDR3 contains 16 residues. Germline V gene sequence: CDR1 SGHRS, CDR2 YFSETQ. Trimming at V came to 4 bases and at J to 5 bases, leaving 8 bases not matched to a gene. The CDR3 DNA reads as TGCGCCAGCAGCGTAGACAGGGGGCTCTGGACCGGGGAGCTGTTTTTT. This encodes CASSVDRGLWTGELFF.

This rearrangement joins TRBV12-5 to TRBJ1-5; 8 bases are shared with TRBD1. The CDR3 extends over 16 amino acids. J was trimmed by 3 bases and V by 2 bases; bases with no gene match: 6. Germline V gene sequence: CDR1 LGHNT, CDR2 FRNRAP. The CDR3 region has the DNA TGTGCTAGTGGTTTGAGGGCAGGGGGCTTCAATCAGCCCCAGCATTTT. Protein product: CASGLRAGGFNQPQHF.

The rearrangement joins TRBV27 to TRBJ2-7, with D maybe TRBD1 (5 bases). V lost 4 bases to trimming and J lost 7 bases, with 17 bases between them. Germline CDR1 is MNHEY and CDR2 is SMNVEV (reference sequence). The CDR3 totals 14 residues. The CDR3 reads CASSSGGAPSEQYF. DNA for the CDR3: TGTGCCAGCAGTTCAGGTGGGGCCCCCTCTGAGCAGTACTTC.

The V gene is TRBV30, the J gene TRBJ2-5, with TRBD2 identical over 8 bases. Losses at the gene ends were 2 bases for V and 2 bases for J; bases not matched to a gene: 4. The CDR3 covers 14 residues. Germline loops: CDR1 GTSNPN, CDR2 SVGIG (reference sequence). The CDR3 protein is CAWSSASGQETQYF. CDR3 nucleotides: TGTGCCTGGAGTTCGGCTAGCGGGCAAGAGACCCAGTACTTC.

The gene calls are TRBV10-3 and TRBJ2-5, with D perhaps matching TRBD1 (5 bases). The CDR3 runs 13 residues. CDR1 ENHRY and CDR2 SYGVKD come from the germline V gene. Deletions cut 6 bases from V and 3 bases from J, with 11 bases between. The DNA for the CDR3 is TGTGCCATCAGGTCCAGGGATAAAGAGACCCAGTACTTC. This translates into CAIRSRDKETQYF.

The chain recombines TRBV5-4 with TRBJ2-7, with a tentative D call TRBD2 (6 bases). The CDR3 is 16 amino acids. V was pared by 1 base and J by 0 bases, with 14 bases between. Germline V CDR1 and CDR2: SGHNT, YYREEE (reference sequence). The DNA for the CDR3 is TGTGCCAGCAGCTTGTCAAATAGCGGACTCTCCTACGAGCAGTACTTC. This sequence encodes CASSLSNSGLSYEQYF.

The chain joins TRBV9 to TRBJ2-5; tentative D call: TRBD2 (6 bases). Trimming stripped 0 bases from V and 4 bases from J, with 16 bases between. Germline lookup yields CDR1 SGDLS and CDR2 YYNGEE. The CDR3 covers 16 residues. The DNA of the CDR3 is TGTGCCAGCAGCGTAGCGGGCGGAGGGAACGTAGAGACCCAGTACTTC. It codes for CASSVAGGGNVETQYF.

This clone has just a few counts. The gene calls are TRBV2 and TRBJ2-2; 9 bases line up with TRBD2. J gave up 0 bases and V 4 bases, and 0 bases lay outside the gene matches. Germline CDR1 SNHLY, CDR2 FYNNEI. CDR3 length: 15 amino acids. The CDR3: CASSGTSANTGELFF. Here the CDR3 DNA reads TGTGCCAGCAGTGGGACTAGCGCGAACACCGGGGAGCTGTTTTTT.

The gene calls are TRBV6-1 and TRBJ1-3; D unclear. V shed 1 base and J shed 0 bases, with 10 bases lying between them. The germline gives CDR1 MNHNS, CDR2 SASEGT. The CDR3 has 16 amino acids. CDR3 region: CASSEGAVSSGNTIYF. The CDR3 DNA is TGTGCCAGCAGTGAAGGGGCCGTTAGCTCTGGAAACACCATATATTTT.

The rearrangement joins TRBV18 to TRBJ2-3, with TRBD1 as a possible D gene (6 bases). V lost 6 bases, J lost 4 bases, and 17 bases lay in between. Germline values: CDR1 KGHSH, CDR2 LQKENI. CDR3 length: 15 amino acids. CDR3 DNA: TGTGCCAGCTCGGTTACCCAGGGGCGGGCAGATACGCAGTATTTT. It translates to CASSVTQGRADTQYF.

V usage is TRBV9 and J usage is TRBJ1-1, with 7 bases matching TRBD1. This CDR3 spans 15 amino acids. Unmatched junction bases numbered 8, after V lost 6 bases and J lost 0 bases. CDR1 and CDR2 (germline): SGDLS, YYNGEE. CDR3 residues: CASNRAGTVNTEAFF. CDR3 in DNA: TGTGCCAGCAACCGTGCCGGGACAGTGAACACTGAAGCTTTCTTT.

The chain employs TRBV14 and TRBJ1-1, with D tentatively TRBD1 (5 bases). The CDR3 has 14 residues. The germline V gene encodes CDR1 SGHDN and CDR2 FVKESK. V dropped 4 bases and J dropped 1 base, with 10 bases sitting between them. The DNA of the CDR3 is TGTGCCAGCAGCCTGGGGCTCAAGAACACTGAAGCTTTCTTT. It encodes CASSLGLKNTEAFF.

This clone was seen once. V gene TRBV18 combines with J gene TRBJ1-2; D possibly corresponds to TRBD1 (6 bases). Between the trimmed V and J ends, which lost 2 bases and 6 bases, there was a span of 16 bases. Germline V gene sequence: CDR1 KGHSH, CDR2 LQKENI. The CDR3 runs 15 residues. The CDR3 DNA is TGTGCCAGCTCACCAGCCGAGGGGGGGGCGGATGGCTACACCTTC. Its protein is CASSPAEGGADGYTF.

The rearrangement uses TRBV4-1 and TRBJ2-1; TRBD2 matches at 10 bases. From germline, CDR1 is MGHRA and CDR2 YSYEKL. V was pared by 0 bases and J by 6 bases, with 8 bases of the junction left unmatched. The CDR3 totals 17 residues. CDR3 residues: CASSQDRAGGTTNEQFF. As DNA, the CDR3 is TGCGCCAGCAGCCAAGATCGAGCGGGAGGGACGACCAATGAGCAGTTCTTC.

The CDR3 nucleotides read TGCGCCAGCAGCTTGGCCGGGACTAGCTCCTACGAGCAGTACTTC. It is translated as CASSLAGTSSYEQYF. The chain combines TRBV5-1 with TRBJ2-7, with 8 bases lining up with TRBD2. V dropped 0 bases and J dropped 0; count of bases not matched to a gene: 2. Looked up from germline, CDR1 is SGHRS and CDR2 is YFSETQ. The CDR3 spans 15 residues.